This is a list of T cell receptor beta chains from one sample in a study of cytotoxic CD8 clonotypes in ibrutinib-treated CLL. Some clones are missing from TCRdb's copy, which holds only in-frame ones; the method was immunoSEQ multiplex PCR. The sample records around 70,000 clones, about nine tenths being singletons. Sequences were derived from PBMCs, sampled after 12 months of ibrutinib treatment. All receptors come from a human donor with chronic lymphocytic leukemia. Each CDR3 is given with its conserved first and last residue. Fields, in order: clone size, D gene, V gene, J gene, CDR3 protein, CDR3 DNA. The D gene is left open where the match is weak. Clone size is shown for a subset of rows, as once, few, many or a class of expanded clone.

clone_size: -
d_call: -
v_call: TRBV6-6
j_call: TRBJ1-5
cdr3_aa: CASSDGGGGNQPQHF
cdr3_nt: TGTGCCAGCTCCGACGGGGGGGGTGGCAATCAGCCCCAGCATTTT

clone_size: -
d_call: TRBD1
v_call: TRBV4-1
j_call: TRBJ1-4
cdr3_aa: CASTSGTGVEKLFF
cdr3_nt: TGCGCCAGCACCTCCGGGACAGGGGTAGAAAAACTGTTTTTT

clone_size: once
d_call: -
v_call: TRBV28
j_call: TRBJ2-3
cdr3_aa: CASKVLGALDTQYF
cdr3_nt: TGTGCCAGCAAGGTGCTTGGGGCTTTGGATACGCAGTATTTT

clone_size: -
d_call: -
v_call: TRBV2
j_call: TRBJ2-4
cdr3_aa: CASSEEGGLSKNIQYF
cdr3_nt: TGTGCCAGCAGTGAAGAGGGGGGCCTATCCAAAAACATTCAGTACTTC

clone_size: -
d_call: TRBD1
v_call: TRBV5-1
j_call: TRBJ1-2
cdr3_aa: CASSLDRTGYGYTF
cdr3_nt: TGCGCCAGCAGCTTGGACAGGACAGGCTATGGCTACACCTTC

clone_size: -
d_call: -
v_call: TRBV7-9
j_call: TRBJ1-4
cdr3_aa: CASSQTGEKLFF
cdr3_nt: TGTGCCAGCAGCCAAACAGGGGAAAAACTGTTTTTT

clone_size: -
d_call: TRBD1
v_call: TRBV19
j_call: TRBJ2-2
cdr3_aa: CASSRTGGGELFF
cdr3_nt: TGTGCCAGTAGTAGGACAGGAGGTGGGGAGCTGTTTTTT

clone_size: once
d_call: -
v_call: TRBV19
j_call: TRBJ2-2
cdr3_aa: CASSILGTGELFF
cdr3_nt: TGTGCCAGTAGTATACTGGGAACCGGGGAGCTGTTTTTT

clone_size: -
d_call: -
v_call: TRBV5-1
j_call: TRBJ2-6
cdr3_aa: CASSQDSHRREFSGANVLTF
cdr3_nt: TGCGCCAGCAGCCAAGACAGTCACCGAAGAGAATTCTCTGGGGCCAACGTCCTGACTTTC

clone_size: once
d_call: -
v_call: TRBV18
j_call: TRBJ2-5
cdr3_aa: CASSPGPRNRQETQYF
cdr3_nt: TGTGCCAGCTCACCAGGTCCGCGGAACAGACAAGAGACCCAGTACTTC

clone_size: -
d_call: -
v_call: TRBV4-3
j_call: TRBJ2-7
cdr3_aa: CASSRGWAEQYF
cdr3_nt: TGCGCCAGCAGCCGTGGTTGGGCAGAACAGTACTTC

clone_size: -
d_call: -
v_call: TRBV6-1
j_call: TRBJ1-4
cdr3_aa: CASSVQGLSTNEKLFF
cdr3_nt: TGTGCCAGCAGTGTCCAGGGGCTATCAACTAATGAAAAACTGTTTTTT

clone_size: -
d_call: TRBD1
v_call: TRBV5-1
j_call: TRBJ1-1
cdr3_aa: CASSLTTGSTEAFF
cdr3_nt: TGCGCCAGCAGCTTAACGACAGGGAGCACTGAAGCTTTCTTT

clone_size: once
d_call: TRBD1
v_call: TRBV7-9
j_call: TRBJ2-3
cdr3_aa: CASSLETGIITDTQYF
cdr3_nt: TGTGCCAGCAGCTTAGAGACAGGGATAATCACAGATACGCAGTATTTT

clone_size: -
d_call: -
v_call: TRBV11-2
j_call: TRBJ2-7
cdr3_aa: CASSLMRKNPPYEQYF
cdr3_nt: TGTGCCAGCAGCTTAATGAGGAAAAACCCACCCTACGAGCAGTACTTC

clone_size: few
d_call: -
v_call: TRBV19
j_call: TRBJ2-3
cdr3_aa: CASRVAAGTDTQYF
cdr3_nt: TGTGCCAGTAGGGTGGCCGCGGGCACAGATACGCAGTATTTT

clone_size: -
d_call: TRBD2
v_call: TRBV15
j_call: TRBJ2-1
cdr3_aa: CATSRGDSGGGGRSSYNEQFF
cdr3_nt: TGTGCCACCAGCAGAGGGGACTCCGGAGGAGGCGGGAGAAGCTCCTACAATGAGCAGTTCTTC

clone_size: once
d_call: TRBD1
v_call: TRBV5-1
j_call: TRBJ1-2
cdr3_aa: CASSRRQGNYGYTF
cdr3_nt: TGCGCCAGCAGCAGAAGACAGGGGAACTATGGCTACACCTTC

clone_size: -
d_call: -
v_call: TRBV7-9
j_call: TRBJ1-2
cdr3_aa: CASSPPRGDIYGYTF
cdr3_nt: TGTGCCAGCAGCCCCCCGAGAGGAGACATTTATGGCTACACCTTC

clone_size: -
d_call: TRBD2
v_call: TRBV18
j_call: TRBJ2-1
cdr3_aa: CASSRDHRGLARYNEQFF
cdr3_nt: TGTGCCAGCTCACGGGACCACCGGGGACTAGCCCGATACAATGAGCAGTTCTTC

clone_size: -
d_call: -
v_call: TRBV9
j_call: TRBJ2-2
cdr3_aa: CASSVLAGELFF
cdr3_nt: TGTGCCAGCAGCGTACTGGCCGGGGAGCTGTTTTTT

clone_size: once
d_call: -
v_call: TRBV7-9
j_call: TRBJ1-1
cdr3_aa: CASSLVQGWPEAFF
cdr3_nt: TGTGCCAGCAGCTTAGTTCAGGGATGGCCTGAAGCTTTCTTT

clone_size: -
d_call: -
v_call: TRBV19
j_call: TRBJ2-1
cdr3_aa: CASSIDGVTYNEQFF
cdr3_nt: TGTGCCAGTAGTATTGACGGGGTTACCTACAATGAGCAGTTCTTC

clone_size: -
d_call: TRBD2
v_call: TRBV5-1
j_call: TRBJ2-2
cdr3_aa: CASSLLAVPGELFF
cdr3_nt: TGCGCCAGCAGCTTACTAGCGGTTCCCGGGGAGCTGTTTTTT

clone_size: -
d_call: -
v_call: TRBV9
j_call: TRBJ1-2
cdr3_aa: CASTVGFSNYGYTF
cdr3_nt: TGTGCCAGCACGGTGGGGTTTTCTAACTATGGCTACACCTTC

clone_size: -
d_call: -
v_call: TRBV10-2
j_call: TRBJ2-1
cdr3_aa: CASSGSYNEQFF
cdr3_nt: TGCGCCAGCAGTGGTTCCTACAATGAGCAGTTCTTC

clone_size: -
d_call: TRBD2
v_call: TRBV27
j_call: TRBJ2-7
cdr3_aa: CASSLGQREVLREQYF
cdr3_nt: TGTGCCAGCAGTTTAGGCCAGCGGGAGGTCCTACGGGAGCAGTACTTC

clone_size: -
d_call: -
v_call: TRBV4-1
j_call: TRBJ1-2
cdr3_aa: CASSQNLFSGNYGYTF
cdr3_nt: TGCGCCAGCAGCCAAAATTTGTTTTCAGGAAACTATGGCTACACCTTC

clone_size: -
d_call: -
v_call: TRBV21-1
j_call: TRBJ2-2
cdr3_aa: CASSVRGGLAKNTGELFF
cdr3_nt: TGTGCCAGTAGCGTTAGGGGGGGACTAGCCAAGAACACCGGGGAGCTGTTTTTT

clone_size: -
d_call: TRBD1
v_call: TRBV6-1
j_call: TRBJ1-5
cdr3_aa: CASSDPGQGRRQPQHF
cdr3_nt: TGTGCCAGCAGTGACCCGGGACAGGGTAGAAGACAGCCCCAGCATTTT

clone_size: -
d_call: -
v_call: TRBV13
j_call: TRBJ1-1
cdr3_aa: CASSLSRVYMNTEAFF
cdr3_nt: TGTGCCAGCAGCTTATCTCGAGTTTATATGAACACTGAAGCTTTCTTT

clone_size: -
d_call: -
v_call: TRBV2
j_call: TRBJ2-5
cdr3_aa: CASRGGGPGQETQYF
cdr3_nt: TGTGCCAGCAGAGGGGGAGGGCCGGGTCAAGAGACCCAGTACTTC

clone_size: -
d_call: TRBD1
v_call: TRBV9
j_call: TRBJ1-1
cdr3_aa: CASSADTGARFEAFF
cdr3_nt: TGTGCCAGCAGCGCCGATACAGGGGCCCGGTTCGAAGCTTTCTTT

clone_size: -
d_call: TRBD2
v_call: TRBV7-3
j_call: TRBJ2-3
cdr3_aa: CASSLSGGRTDTQYF
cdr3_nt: TGTGCCAGCAGCTTAAGTGGCGGGAGAACAGATACGCAGTATTTT

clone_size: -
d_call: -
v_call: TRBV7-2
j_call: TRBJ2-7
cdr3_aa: CASSSPTGIYEQYF
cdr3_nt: TGTGCCAGCAGCTCCCCTACGGGTATCTACGAGCAGTACTTC

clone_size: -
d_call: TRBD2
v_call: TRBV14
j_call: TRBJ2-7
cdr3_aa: CASSVTSANSYEQYF
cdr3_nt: TGTGCCAGCAGCGTAACTAGCGCCAACTCCTACGAGCAGTACTTC

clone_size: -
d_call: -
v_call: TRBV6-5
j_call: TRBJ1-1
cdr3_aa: CASSFPGGNTEAFF
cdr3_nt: TGTGCCAGCAGTTTCCCGGGGGGGAACACTGAAGCTTTCTTT

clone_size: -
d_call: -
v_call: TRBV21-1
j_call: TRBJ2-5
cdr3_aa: CASSKAYQETQYF
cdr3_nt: TGTGCCAGCAGCAAAGCATACCAAGAGACCCAGTACTTC

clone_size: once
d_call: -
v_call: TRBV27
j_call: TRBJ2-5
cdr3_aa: CASSLSPTGKVTQYF
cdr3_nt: TGTGCCAGCAGTTTATCCCCGACAGGCAAGGTGACCCAGTACTTC

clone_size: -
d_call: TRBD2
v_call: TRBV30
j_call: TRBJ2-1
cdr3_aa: CAWSVGTSGNNEQFF
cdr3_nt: TGTGCCTGGAGTGTCGGGACTAGCGGGAACAATGAGCAGTTCTTC

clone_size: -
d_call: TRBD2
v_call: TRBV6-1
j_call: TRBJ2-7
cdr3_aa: CAISGGVAPSYEQYF
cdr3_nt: TGTGCCATCTCGGGGGGGGTAGCCCCCTCCTACGAGCAGTACTTC

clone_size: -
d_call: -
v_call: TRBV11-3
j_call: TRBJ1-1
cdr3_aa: CASSQTTAEAFF
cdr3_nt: TGTGCCAGCAGCCAAACGACAGCTGAAGCTTTCTTT

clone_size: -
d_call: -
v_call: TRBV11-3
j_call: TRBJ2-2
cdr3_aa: CASTSASGELFF
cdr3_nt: TGTGCCAGCACCTCCGCAAGCGGGGAGCTGTTTTTT

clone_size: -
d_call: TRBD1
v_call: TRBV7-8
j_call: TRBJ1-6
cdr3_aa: CASSLAWNRGRSSYNSPLHF
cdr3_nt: TGTGCCAGCAGCTTAGCGTGGAACAGGGGACGAAGCTCCTATAATTCACCCCTCCACTTT

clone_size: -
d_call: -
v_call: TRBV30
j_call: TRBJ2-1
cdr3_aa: CAWSRTGDEQFF
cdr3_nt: TGTGCCTGGAGCCGGACCGGGGATGAGCAGTTCTTC

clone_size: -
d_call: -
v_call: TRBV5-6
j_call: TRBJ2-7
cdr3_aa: CASSLSKGIRYEQYF
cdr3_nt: TGTGCCAGCAGCTTGTCAAAGGGCATACGCTACGAGCAGTACTTC

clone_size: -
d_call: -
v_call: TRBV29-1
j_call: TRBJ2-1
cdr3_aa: CSGGLRDVTYNEQFF
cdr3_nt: TGCAGCGGGGGGCTTAGGGACGTGACCTACAATGAGCAGTTCTTC

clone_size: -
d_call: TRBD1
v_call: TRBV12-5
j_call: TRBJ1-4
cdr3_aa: CASGSYRGGTTNEKLFF
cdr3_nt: TGTGCTAGTGGTTCCTACAGGGGCGGGACAACTAATGAAAAACTGTTTTTT

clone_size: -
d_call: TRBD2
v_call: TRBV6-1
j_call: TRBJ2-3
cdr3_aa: CASSDWGGTTDTQYF
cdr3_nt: TGTGCCAGCAGTGATTGGGGGGGGACCACAGATACGCAGTATTTT

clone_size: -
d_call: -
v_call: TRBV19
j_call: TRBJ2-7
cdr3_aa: CASSIGPGAYEQYF
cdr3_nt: TGTGCCAGTAGTATAGGTCCAGGAGCCTACGAGCAGTACTTC

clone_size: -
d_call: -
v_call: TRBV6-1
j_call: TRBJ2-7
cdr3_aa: CASSGQRSSYEQYF
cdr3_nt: TGTGCCAGCAGCGGGCAACGGAGCTCCTACGAGCAGTACTTC

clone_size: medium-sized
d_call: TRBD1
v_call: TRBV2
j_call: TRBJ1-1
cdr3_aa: CASSSGQDEAFF
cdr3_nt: TGTGCCAGCAGTTCCGGACAGGATGAAGCTTTCTTT

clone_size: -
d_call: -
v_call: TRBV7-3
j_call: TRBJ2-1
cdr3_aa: CASSSTVWADGEQFF
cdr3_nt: TGTGCCAGCAGCTCAACAGTTTGGGCGGACGGGGAGCAGTTCTTC